This T cell receptor (beta chain) was identified during a study of blood T cell repertoires in COVID-19. Across 24 US areas, participants ranged in age from roughly 18 to 95 years. Cohort assignment relied on participant-reported clinical history. Two consecutive negative NP/OP PCR tests, clearance, or resolved symptoms defined Cohort 3 recovery. CDR3 size: 12 residues. Germline CDR1 is SGHDT and CDR2 is YYEEEE. Deletions cut 6 bases from V and 6 bases from J, with 12 bases between. Source study methods: Estimated nucleated cell counts came from reference gene primer amplification. Using immunoSEQ multiplex PCR, the repertoire was profiled, and TCRdb retains in-frame clones only, with some absent. That table is the source of V, J and clone size, and D and trimming were worked out from the DNA. The sample includes approximately 380,000 clones, more than 75% seen only once; the top ten take 0.9% to 1.5%.

Sequenced input: PBMCs or T cells enriched from blood (not recorded which). The V gene is TRBV5-6, the J gene TRBJ1-1; D uncertain. This TCR came from a woman aged 18-30 years who had recovered from COVID-19. The CDR3 region has the DNA TGTGCCAGCACCGCCTCCGGGGCTGAAGCTTTCTTT. Its translation is CASTASGAEAFF.